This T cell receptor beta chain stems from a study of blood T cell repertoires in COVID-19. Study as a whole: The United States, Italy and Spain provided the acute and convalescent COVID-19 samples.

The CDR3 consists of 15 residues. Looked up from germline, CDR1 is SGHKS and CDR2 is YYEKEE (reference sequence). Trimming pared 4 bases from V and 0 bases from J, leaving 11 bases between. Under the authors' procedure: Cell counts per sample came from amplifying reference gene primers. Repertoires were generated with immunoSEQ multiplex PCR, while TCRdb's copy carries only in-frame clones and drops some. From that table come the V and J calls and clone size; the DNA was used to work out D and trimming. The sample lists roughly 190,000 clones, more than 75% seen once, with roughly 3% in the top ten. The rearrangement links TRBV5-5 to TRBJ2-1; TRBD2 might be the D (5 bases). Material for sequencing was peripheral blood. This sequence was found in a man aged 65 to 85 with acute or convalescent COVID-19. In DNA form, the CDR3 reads TGTGCCAGCAGCGGGGTAGCGTCCTCCTACAATGAGCAGTTCTTC. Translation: CASSGVASSYNEQFF.